Listed below are T cell receptor beta chains from one sample, sequenced in a study of cytomegalovirus exposure and HLA in healthy donors. Libraries were prepared by immunoSEQ multiplex PCR; TCRdb keeps only in-frame clonotypes and omits some of them. This sample has over 150,000 clones, with roughly nine tenths found just once. Sequencing was carried out using PBMCs. The origin of the receptors is a woman aged 25 to 39 in good health and CMV-seronegative. Each CDR3 is given with its conserved first and last residue. The order of the fields is clone size, J gene, D gene, V gene, CDR3 protein, CDR3 DNA. A D gene is named only where the DNA matches it firmly. Some rows mark clone size as missing; the rest say once, few, many or name a class of expanded clone.

abundance: .; j_gene: TRBJ2-3; d_gene: .; v_gene: TRBV7-3; CDR3aa: CASSQLGLDTQYF; CDR3nt: TGTGCCAGCAGCCAGCTGGGGCTGGATACGCAGTATTTT
abundance: .; j_gene: TRBJ1-2; d_gene: .; v_gene: TRBV5-4; CDR3aa: CASSLKQGGYGYTF; CDR3nt: TGTGCCAGCAGCTTGAAGCAGGGAGGGTATGGCTACACCTTC
abundance: .; j_gene: TRBJ2-7; d_gene: .; v_gene: TRBV18; CDR3aa: CASSLPSYEQYF; CDR3nt: TGTGCCAGCTCACTCCCCAGCTACGAGCAGTACTTC
abundance: .; j_gene: TRBJ1-2; d_gene: .; v_gene: TRBV6-5; CDR3aa: CASSYGTVSSTLSYTF; CDR3nt: TGTGCCAGCAGTTATGGGACGGTTTCGTCGACGCTCTCCTACACCTTC
abundance: once; j_gene: TRBJ2-1; d_gene: TRBD1; v_gene: TRBV7-9; CDR3aa: CASSPGTGATWAYNEQFF; CDR3nt: TGTGCCAGCAGCCCGGGGACAGGGGCTACGTGGGCATACAATGAGCAGTTCTTC
abundance: .; j_gene: TRBJ2-6; d_gene: .; v_gene: TRBV30; CDR3aa: CAWEQGSGANVLTF; CDR3nt: TGTGCCTGGGAGCAGGGCTCTGGGGCCAACGTCCTGACTTTC
abundance: .; j_gene: TRBJ1-3; d_gene: .; v_gene: TRBV29-1; CDR3aa: CSVRQGNTIYF; CDR3nt: TGCAGCGTCCGGCAGGGAAACACCATATATTTT
abundance: .; j_gene: TRBJ2-5; d_gene: .; v_gene: TRBV29-1; CDR3aa: CSVAGQLQETQYF; CDR3nt: TGCAGCGTTGCTGGGCAGCTACAAGAGACCCAGTACTTC
abundance: .; j_gene: TRBJ1-2; d_gene: .; v_gene: TRBV19; CDR3aa: CASQMGVFGGYTF; CDR3nt: TGTGCCAGTCAAATGGGGGTTTTTGGCGGCTACACCTTC
abundance: once; j_gene: TRBJ1-1; d_gene: .; v_gene: TRBV7-9; CDR3aa: CASRGARTEAFF; CDR3nt: TGTGCCAGCAGAGGGGCGCGCACTGAAGCTTTCTTT
abundance: .; j_gene: TRBJ2-7; d_gene: .; v_gene: TRBV28; CDR3aa: CASSLPGSHEQYF; CDR3nt: TGTGCCAGCAGTTTGCCAGGGTCCCACGAGCAGTACTTC
abundance: .; j_gene: TRBJ2-1; d_gene: TRBD2; v_gene: TRBV7-9; CDR3aa: CASSLAGGPYNEQFF; CDR3nt: TGTGCCAGCAGCTTGGCGGGAGGTCCCTACAATGAGCAGTTCTTC
abundance: .; j_gene: TRBJ2-7; d_gene: .; v_gene: TRBV7-9; CDR3aa: CASSLSESYEQYF; CDR3nt: TGTGCCAGCAGCTTGTCCGAATCCTACGAGCAGTACTTC
abundance: .; j_gene: TRBJ2-7; d_gene: TRBD1; v_gene: TRBV5-6; CDR3aa: CASSLFGQGIYEQYF; CDR3nt: TGTGCCAGCAGCTTGTTCGGACAGGGTATCTACGAGCAGTACTTC
abundance: .; j_gene: TRBJ1-5; d_gene: TRBD1; v_gene: TRBV13; CDR3aa: CASSRTGDPNQPQHF; CDR3nt: TGTGCCAGCAGCCGGACAGGGGATCCCAATCAGCCCCAGCATTTT
abundance: .; j_gene: TRBJ1-1; d_gene: TRBD1; v_gene: TRBV5-1; CDR3aa: CASRSQSTGGGYEAFF; CDR3nt: TGCGCCAGCAGAAGCCAGTCAACAGGGGGCGGCTATGAAGCTTTCTTT
abundance: .; j_gene: TRBJ2-1; d_gene: .; v_gene: TRBV29-1; CDR3aa: CSGSKRNEQFF; CDR3nt: TGCAGCGGTAGTAAGAGGAATGAGCAGTTCTTC
abundance: .; j_gene: TRBJ2-1; d_gene: TRBD2; v_gene: TRBV4-2; CDR3aa: CASSQVRTSGEQFF; CDR3nt: TGTGCCAGCAGCCAAGTACGGACTAGCGGTGAGCAGTTCTTC
abundance: once; j_gene: TRBJ2-3; d_gene: TRBD2; v_gene: TRBV28; CDR3aa: CASSLSPGLAGGGDTQYF; CDR3nt: TGTGCCAGCAGTTTATCACCCGGACTAGCGGGAGGGGGAGATACGCAGTATTTT
abundance: .; j_gene: TRBJ2-7; d_gene: TRBD1; v_gene: TRBV7-2; CDR3aa: CASSSDRGFVYEQYF; CDR3nt: TGTGCCAGCAGCTCTGACAGGGGTTTTGTTTACGAGCAGTACTTC
abundance: .; j_gene: TRBJ2-3; d_gene: TRBD2; v_gene: TRBV15; CDR3aa: CATSREGGPADTQYF; CDR3nt: TGTGCCACCAGCAGAGAGGGAGGGCCCGCAGATACGCAGTATTTT
abundance: .; j_gene: TRBJ1-4; d_gene: TRBD1; v_gene: TRBV4-1; CDR3aa: CASSQDLGTEIGKLFF; CDR3nt: TGCGCCAGCAGCCAAGATCTAGGGACAGAGATCGGGAAACTGTTTTTT
abundance: .; j_gene: TRBJ2-1; d_gene: TRBD2; v_gene: TRBV6-4; CDR3aa: CASSVGAGGSYNEQFF; CDR3nt: TGTGCCAGCAGTGTTGGCGCGGGAGGCTCCTACAATGAGCAGTTCTTC
abundance: .; j_gene: TRBJ1-1; d_gene: .; v_gene: TRBV5-1; CDR3aa: CASSPGSADTEAFF; CDR3nt: TGCGCCAGCAGCCCCGGGTCGGCGGACACTGAAGCTTTCTTT
abundance: .; j_gene: TRBJ1-2; d_gene: .; v_gene: TRBV15; CDR3aa: CATSRDRSNYGYTF; CDR3nt: TGTGCCACCAGCAGAGATAGATCCAACTATGGCTACACCTTC
abundance: .; j_gene: TRBJ1-1; d_gene: .; v_gene: TRBV4-3; CDR3aa: CASSHQTGIGTEAFF; CDR3nt: TGCGCCAGCAGCCATCAAACAGGGATTGGGACTGAAGCTTTCTTT
abundance: .; j_gene: TRBJ2-7; d_gene: TRBD1; v_gene: TRBV18; CDR3aa: CASSRTGFIHEQYF; CDR3nt: TGTGCCAGCTCACGGACAGGGTTTATCCACGAGCAGTACTTC
abundance: .; j_gene: TRBJ2-1; d_gene: .; v_gene: TRBV5-6; CDR3aa: CASSLVGENEQFF; CDR3nt: TGTGCCAGCAGCTTGGTTGGGGAGAATGAGCAGTTCTTC
abundance: .; j_gene: TRBJ1-2; d_gene: .; v_gene: TRBV29-1; CDR3aa: CSVAPRTLYGYTF; CDR3nt: TGCAGCGTGGCTCCGCGGACTCTCTATGGCTACACCTTC
abundance: .; j_gene: TRBJ2-3; d_gene: .; v_gene: TRBV11-2; CDR3aa: CASSLVGGGKDTQYF; CDR3nt: TGTGCCAGCAGCTTAGTCGGGGGTGGTAAAGATACGCAGTATTTT
abundance: .; j_gene: TRBJ2-1; d_gene: TRBD2; v_gene: TRBV27; CDR3aa: CASSLRKASGRYDNEQFF; CDR3nt: TGTGCCAGCAGTTTAAGGAAGGCTAGCGGGAGATACGACAATGAGCAGTTCTTC
abundance: .; j_gene: TRBJ1-6; d_gene: .; v_gene: TRBV27; CDR3aa: CASSQPNSPLHF; CDR3nt: TGTGCCAGCAGTCAACCGAATTCACCCCTCCACTTT
abundance: .; j_gene: TRBJ2-1; d_gene: .; v_gene: TRBV2; CDR3aa: CASRISVYNEQFF; CDR3nt: TGTGCCAGCAGGATTAGCGTTTACAATGAGCAGTTCTTC
abundance: .; j_gene: TRBJ2-4; d_gene: .; v_gene: TRBV7-2; CDR3aa: CASSFSSTAKNIQYF; CDR3nt: TGTGCCAGCAGCTTTTCCAGTACAGCCAAAAACATTCAGTACTTC
abundance: .; j_gene: TRBJ1-5; d_gene: .; v_gene: TRBV19; CDR3aa: CASTPTGNSNQPQHF; CDR3nt: TGTGCCAGTACCCCCACAGGCAATAGCAATCAGCCCCAGCATTTT
abundance: .; j_gene: TRBJ1-2; d_gene: TRBD1; v_gene: TRBV27; CDR3aa: CASSPSRQGSGYTF; CDR3nt: TGTGCCAGCAGTCCATCGCGACAGGGTAGTGGCTACACCTTC
abundance: .; j_gene: TRBJ2-1; d_gene: .; v_gene: TRBV27; CDR3aa: CASSPIAENSYNEQFF; CDR3nt: TGTGCCAGCAGTCCCATAGCGGAGAACTCCTACAATGAGCAGTTCTTC
abundance: .; j_gene: TRBJ1-1; d_gene: TRBD1; v_gene: TRBV25-1; CDR3aa: CASSEGDSRPTFF; CDR3nt: TGTGCCAGCAGTGAAGGGGACAGTCGGCCCACTTTCTTT
abundance: many; j_gene: TRBJ2-7; d_gene: .; v_gene: TRBV10-3; CDR3aa: CAISDKYEQYF; CDR3nt: TGTGCCATCAGTGACAAATACGAGCAGTACTTC
abundance: .; j_gene: TRBJ2-1; d_gene: TRBD2; v_gene: TRBV4-2; CDR3aa: CASSQGRTSGGFNEQFF; CDR3nt: TGTGCCAGCAGCCAAGGGAGGACTAGCGGGGGCTTCAATGAGCAGTTCTTC